A single sample is the source of the 20 T cell receptor beta chains below, sequenced in a study of cytomegalovirus exposure and HLA in healthy donors. Sequenced by immunoSEQ multiplex PCR; TCRdb stores in-frame clones only, minus some. This sample has over 85,000 clones, with roughly 90% found just once. Sequenced input: PBMCs. These TCRs come from a woman aged 25 to 39 in good health and CMV-seropositive.

The chain combines TRBV15 with TRBJ1-5, with TRBD1 identical over 9 bases. V gave up 6 bases and J gave up 1 base; unmatched junction bases: 4. CDR3 length: 15 residues. CDR1 is LNHNV and CDR2 is YYDKDF in the germline V gene (reference sequence). CDR3 region: CATRGQGGSNQPQHF. CDR3 coding DNA: TGTGCCACCAGGGGACAGGGAGGGAGCAATCAGCCCCAGCATTTT.

The count of this clone is one. CDR3 in DNA: TGTGCCAGCAGTTACTCGTCCAGGGGTGCAGATACGCAGTATTTT. Protein: CASSYSSRGADTQYF. The V gene is TRBV6-6, the J gene TRBJ2-3; tentative D call: TRBD1 (6 bases). The CDR3 length is 15 residues. The V gene's germline CDR1 is MNHNY and CDR2 SVGAGI (reference sequence). Deletions cut 0 bases from V and 4 bases from J, with 11 bases between.

The CDR3 protein is CASSLSRNLGQFF. The CDR3 region has the DNA TGCGCCAGCAGCTTGTCTCGGAACCTAGGGCAGTTCTTC. J is TRBJ2-1 and V is TRBV5-1; no clear D. CDR1 SGHRS and CDR2 YFSETQ come from the germline V gene. V was trimmed by 1 base and J by 12 bases, leaving 14 bases between them. This CDR3 contains 13 residues. The variable domain in full, completed from reference TRBV5-1 and TRBJ2-1, reads KAGVTQTPRYLIKTRGQQVTLSCSPISGHRSVSWYQQTPGQGLQFLFEYFSETQRNKGNFPGRFSGRQFSNSRSEMNVSTLELGDSALYLCASSLSRNLGQFFGPGTRLTVL.

V gene TRBV19 combines with J gene TRBJ1-1; TRBD1 agrees at 7 bases. V lost 6 bases and J lost 6; bases outside the gene matches: 7. The CDR3 sequence is 13 residues long. From germline, CDR1 is LNHDA and CDR2 SQIVND (reference sequence). Here the CDR3 reads CASSHRGHAEAFF. The CDR3 DNA sequence: TGTGCCAGTAGCCACAGGGGTCACGCTGAAGCTTTCTTT.

The chain carries TRBV5-6 and TRBJ2-5, with TRBD2 identical over 7 bases. CDR1 SGHDT and CDR2 YYEEEE come from the germline V gene. Losses at the gene ends were 2 bases for V and 5 bases for J; bases not matched to a gene: 12. CDR3 size: 16 residues. The CDR3 loop is CASSFGLGADWETQYF. As DNA, the CDR3 is TGTGCCAGCAGCTTTGGACTAGGGGCGGATTGGGAGACCCAGTACTTC. Supplemented by reference TRBV5-6 and TRBJ2-5, the full variable domain reads DAGVTQSPTHLIKTRGQQVTLRCSPKSGHDTVSWYQQALGQGPQFIFQYYEEEERQRGNFPDRFSGHQFPNYSSELNVNALLLGDSALYLCASSFGLGADWETQYFGPGTRLLVL.

This chain connects TRBV6-1 to TRBJ1-4; the D is unclear. The germline V and J ends were trimmed by 0 bases and 7 bases, with 15 bases remaining between them. Germline V gives CDR1 MNHNS, CDR2 SASEGT. This CDR3 has 16 amino acids. The DNA for the CDR3 is TGTGCCAGCAGTGAAGCCCCGACACCTGTGGGTGAAAAACTGTTTTTT. Translating it yields CASSEAPTPVGEKLFF.

The J gene is TRBJ1-4, the V gene TRBV30, with 8 positions matching TRBD1. J lost 8 bases, V lost 2 bases, and 7 bases had no gene match. Germline CDR1 is GTSNPN and CDR2 is SVGIG (reference sequence). CDR3 length equals 14 residues. The CDR3 DNA reads as TGTGCCTGGAGTTTCGGACAGGGCTACGAAAAACTGTTTTTT. As protein: CAWSFGQGYEKLFF. The complete variable domain, with remaining parts taken from reference TRBV30 and TRBJ1-4, reads SQTIHQWPATLVQPVGSPLSLECTVEGTSNPNLYWYRQAAGRGLQLLFYSVGIGQISSEVPQNLSASRPQDRQFILSSKKLLLSDSGFYLCAWSFGQGYEKLFFGSGTQLSVL.

The rearrangement uses TRBV10-3 and TRBJ2-2, with 9 bases fitting TRBD2. The length of the CDR3 is 16 residues. Germline V gene sequence: CDR1 ENHRY, CDR2 SYGVKD. The V segment lost 4 bases and the J segment 4 bases; nucleotides outside the gene matches: 7. The CDR3 DNA reads TGTGCCATCAGTGGCCGTAGCGGGAGTTTCACCGGGGAGCTGTTTTTT. Translation: CAISGRSGSFTGELFF.

The chain recombines TRBV9 with TRBJ2-1, with 11 bases identical to TRBD2. Trimming at V came to 4 bases and at J to 2 bases, leaving 2 bases not matched to a gene. The CDR3 covers 15 residues. CDR1 is SGDLS and CDR2 is YYNGEE in the germline V gene. The chain's CDR3 is CASSKGLAAYNEQFF. The CDR3 bases are TGTGCCAGCAGCAAGGGACTAGCGGCCTACAATGAGCAGTTCTTC.

The chain has TRBV7-6 and TRBJ2-3; 10 bases agree with TRBD2. This CDR3 is built from 15 residues. The V gene end was trimmed by 5 bases and the J gene end by 3 bases; junction bases not matched to a gene: 5. CDR1 and CDR2 from the germline V gene are SGHVS and FNYEAQ. The CDR3 DNA reads as TGTGCCAGCAGCCTCGGGACTAGCGAGACAGATACGCAGTATTTT. This encodes CASSLGTSETDTQYF.

This clone was found once. The CDR3 sequence is CASSEGSRQGREKLFF. The DNA of the CDR3 is TGTGCCAGCAGTGAAGGGAGTCGACAGGGGCGGGAAAAACTGTTTTTT. V usage is TRBV6-1 and J usage is TRBJ1-4; 8 positions match TRBD1. CDR3 length equals 16 residues. Per the germline V gene, CDR1 is MNHNS and CDR2 is SASEGT. V dropped 1 base and J dropped 8; count of bases not matched to a gene: 9.

This sequence joins TRBV6-4 and TRBJ1-1; D remains unclear. V was cut by 6 bases and J by 2 bases, with 16 bases left in between. CDR1 is MRHNA and CDR2 is SNTAGT in the germline V gene. The CDR3 is 15 amino acids. CDR3 DNA: TGTGCCAGCAGCCCTCGGGGTGGCGAAAACACTGAAGCTTTCTTT. Its protein product is CASSPRGGENTEAFF.

The V call is TRBV7-6, the J call TRBJ2-1; unclear D gene. The CDR3 consists of 16 residues. Trimming left V 1 base short and J 0 bases short, with 10 bases between. The germline CDR1 and CDR2 sequences are SGHVS and FNYEAQ. This chain's CDR3 is CASSLVGRSSYNEQFF. For the CDR3, the DNA is TGTGCCAGCAGCTTAGTTGGCCGGAGCTCCTACAATGAGCAGTTCTTC.

This chain connects TRBV5-4 to TRBJ1-3, with TRBD1 as a possible D gene (6 bases). The germline V gene encodes CDR1 SGHNT and CDR2 YYREEE (reference sequence). The CDR3 has 14 residues. Trimming cost V 7 bases and J 0 bases, with 11 bases left between them. The CDR3 reads CASVDRSSGNTIYF. The CDR3 DNA sequence: TGTGCCAGCGTCGACAGGAGCTCTGGAAACACCATATATTTT. The entire variable domain, with the rest obtained from reference TRBV5-4 and TRBJ1-3, is as follows: ETGVTQSPTHLIKTRGQQVTLRCSSQSGHNTVSWYQQALGQGPQFIFQYYREEENGRGNFPPRFSGLQFPNYSSELNVNALELDDSALYLCASVDRSSGNTIYFGEGSWLTVV.

The chain couples TRBV4-3 to TRBJ2-3; possibly TRBD2 for D (5 bases). CDR1 and CDR2 (germline): LGHNA, YSLEER. The CDR3 length is 15 residues. V lost 0 bases to trimming and J lost 0 bases, with 7 bases between them. CDR3 coding DNA: TGCGCCAGCAGCCAAGAGACTAAAAGCACAGATACGCAGTATTTT. Translated: CASSQETKSTDTQYF.

The rearrangement uses TRBV5-4 and TRBJ2-5, with D uncertain. Trimming cost V 4 bases and J 4 bases, with 20 bases left between them. The CDR3 is made up of 16 amino acids. Germline CDR1 is SGHNT and CDR2 is YYREEE (reference sequence). The CDR3 protein is CASSPRPGPMGETQYF. CDR3 DNA sequence: TGTGCCAGCAGCCCCCGCCCAGGTCCCATGGGAGAGACCCAGTACTTC.

The rearrangement links TRBV25-1 to TRBJ1-1; the D gene is possibly TRBD1 (6 bases). V lost 6 bases and J lost 4, with 15 bases in between. The CDR3 loop spans 14 amino acids. Looked up from germline, CDR1 is MGHDK and CDR2 is SYGVNS. CDR3 DNA sequence: TGTGCCAGCAGGTCACAGGGTCTTTTCACTGAAGCTTTCTTT. It is translated as CASRSQGLFTEAFF.

The chain recombines TRBV5-4 with TRBJ2-5, with TRBD2 matching 10 bases. The CDR3 consists of 14 residues. Trimming took 5 bases from V and 5 from J; bases not matched to a gene: 6. CDR1 is SGHNT, CDR2 YYREEE, per germline (reference sequence). The CDR3 here is CASRRAGGLETQYF. CDR3 DNA sequence: TGTGCCAGCAGGCGAGCGGGAGGGCTGGAGACCCAGTACTTC.

The chain joins TRBV6-1 to TRBJ2-3, with TRBD2 matching over 7 bases. The ends lost 4 bases at V and 1 base at J; junction bases unmatched: 8. The CDR3 runs 16 residues. Germline V gene data show CDR1 as MNHNS and CDR2 as SASEGT. CDR3 residues: CASSVVGAGRTDTQYF. In DNA, the CDR3 is TGTGCCAGCAGTGTTGTGGGAGCGGGGCGCACAGATACGCAGTATTTT.

The chain combines TRBV5-8 with TRBJ2-3; D is uncertain. This CDR3 is 14 amino acids long. From germline, CDR1 is SGHTS and CDR2 YDEGEE. The ends were cut back, 0 bases at V and 1 base at J, with 6 bases in the middle. In DNA form, the CDR3 reads TGTGCCAGCAGCTTGGGTCTAGGCACAGATACGCAGTATTTT. Residues: CASSLGLGTDTQYF.